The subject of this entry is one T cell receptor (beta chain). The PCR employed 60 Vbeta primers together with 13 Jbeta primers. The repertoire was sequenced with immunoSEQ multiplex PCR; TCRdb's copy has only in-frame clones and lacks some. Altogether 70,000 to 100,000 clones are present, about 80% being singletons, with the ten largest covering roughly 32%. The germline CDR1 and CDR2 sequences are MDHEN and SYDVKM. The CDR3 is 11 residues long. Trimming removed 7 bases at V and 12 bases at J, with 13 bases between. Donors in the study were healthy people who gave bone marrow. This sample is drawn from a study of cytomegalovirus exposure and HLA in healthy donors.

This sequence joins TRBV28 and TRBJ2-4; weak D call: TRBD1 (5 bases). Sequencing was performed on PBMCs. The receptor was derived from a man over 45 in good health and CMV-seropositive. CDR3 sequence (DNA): TGTGCCAGCAACCGAGTCGACAGTCAGTACTTC. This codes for CASNRVDSQYF.